Listed below are T cell receptor beta chains from one sample, sequenced in a study of blood T cell repertoires in COVID-19. Libraries were prepared by immunoSEQ multiplex PCR; TCRdb keeps only in-frame clonotypes and omits some of them. The sample includes roughly 170,000 clones, approximately 80% of them seen just once. Input material: PBMCs or T cells enriched from blood (not recorded which). These receptors originate from a man aged 45-60 years who had recovered from COVID-19. The CDR3 runs from the conserved cysteine through the conserved F or W. A D gene is named only where the DNA matches it firmly. Clone size, where shown, is once, few, many, or a class for clones that have expanded.

TRBJ2-1 | TRBD1 | TRBV2 | - | CASSGSNEPGQGRLRAYNEQFF | TGTGCCAGCAGTGGGTCCAACGAACCGGGACAGGGGCGCCTCAGGGCCTACAATGAGCAGTTCTTC
TRBJ2-1 | - | TRBV5-1 | - | CASSFLKDKEQFF | TGCGCCAGCAGCTTCCTAAAGGACAAAGAGCAGTTCTTC
TRBJ2-7 | TRBD2 | TRBV14 | - | CASSLRLAGGSSYEQYF | TGTGCCAGCAGCCTTCGACTAGCGGGGGGCTCCTCCTACGAGCAGTACTTC
TRBJ1-1 | - | TRBV19 | - | CASLGHLNTEAFF | TGTGCCAGTTTGGGACACCTGAACACTGAAGCTTTCTTT
TRBJ1-2 | - | TRBV6-1 | - | CASSEKADGYTF | TGTGCCAGCAGTGAAAAGGCGGATGGCTACACCTTC
TRBJ2-1 | - | TRBV3-1/TRBV3-2 | - | CASSLADSYNEQFF | TGTGCCAGCAGCCTAGCGGACTCCTACAATGAGCAGTTCTTC
TRBJ2-7 | TRBD2 | TRBV7-2 | - | CASSLGGLAVTYEQYF | TGTGCCAGCAGCTTAGGGGGACTAGCGGTAACCTACGAGCAGTACTTC
TRBJ2-7 | TRBD1 | TRBV5-1 | few | CASRSRDRGRGEQYF | TGCGCCAGCAGGTCCCGGGACAGGGGTCGAGGCGAGCAGTACTTC
TRBJ1-2 | TRBD1 | TRBV18 | - | CASSPGTGSNYGYTF | TGTGCCAGCTCACCAGGGACAGGGTCTAACTATGGCTACACCTTC
TRBJ2-1 | - | TRBV27 | - | CASSLVAGYNEQFF | TGTGCCAGCAGTTTAGTGGCGGGTTACAATGAGCAGTTCTTC
TRBJ1-5 | - | TRBV2 | - | CASRDTSTLSHRGSNQPQHF | TGTGCCAGCAGAGACACCAGCACCTTGTCCCACCGGGGTAGCAATCAGCCCCAGCATTTT
TRBJ1-3 | - | TRBV9 | - | CASSEPGTPTSLSGNTIYF | TGTGCCAGCAGCGAGCCAGGGACACCTACCTCCCTCTCTGGAAACACCATATATTTT
TRBJ1-5 | TRBD1 | TRBV6-1 | few | CASSDRDRTNQPQHF | TGTGCCAGCAGTGACCGGGACAGGACCAATCAGCCCCAGCATTTT
TRBJ2-1 | - | TRBV5-1 | once | CASSLEGGRGSNEQFF | TGCGCCAGCAGCTTGGAAGGGGGACGAGGAAGCAATGAGCAGTTCTTC
TRBJ2-7 | - | TRBV7-2 | - | CASSLNYYEQYF | TGTGCCAGCAGCTTAAACTACTACGAGCAGTACTTC
TRBJ1-1 | - | TRBV7-6 | - | CASSPRDSFNTEAFF | TGTGCCAGCAGCCCGCGCGACAGCTTTAACACTGAAGCTTTCTTT
TRBJ2-3 | - | TRBV27 | - | CASSPLRGSDTQYF | TGTGCCAGCAGCCCATTAAGGGGATCGGATACGCAGTATTTT
TRBJ2-7 | - | TRBV12-3/TRBV12-4 | - | CASSLGSREQYF | TGTGCCAGCAGTTTAGGGAGTCGCGAGCAGTACTTC
TRBJ1-3 | TRBD1 | TRBV14 | - | CATGRGQFSGNTIYF | TGTGCCACGGGACGGGGACAGTTCTCTGGAAACACCATATATTTT
TRBJ1-1 | TRBD1 | TRBV10-3 | - | CAISGQGNTEAFF | TGTGCCATCAGTGGACAGGGGAACACTGAAGCTTTCTTT
TRBJ2-5 | - | TRBV4-2 | - | CASSQDGLPPQYF | TGTGCCAGCAGCCAAGATGGACTCCCACCCCAGTACTTC
TRBJ1-1 | - | TRBV10-3 | - | CAVWSGVNTEAFF | TGTGCCGTCTGGTCCGGGGTGAACACTGAAGCTTTCTTT
TRBJ2-1 | TRBD2 | TRBV18 | - | CASSLTSHNEQFF | TGTGCCAGCTCCCTGACTAGCCACAATGAGCAGTTCTTC
TRBJ1-2 | - | TRBV6-5 | - | CASSSGFRYGYTF | TGTGCCAGCAGTTCGGGGTTTAGATATGGCTACACCTTC
TRBJ2-7 | - | TRBV5-1 | - | CASSLSPAVTGVAYEQYF | TGCGCCAGCAGCTTGTCGCCGGCGGTCACAGGCGTTGCCTACGAGCAGTACTTC
TRBJ1-4 | TRBD1 | TRBV3-1/TRBV3-2 | - | CASSTGFGGKLFF | TGTGCCAGTTCGACAGGGTTCGGGGGAAAACTGTTTTTT
TRBJ1-2 | - | TRBV12-3/TRBV12-4 | - | CASSFGAPYGYTF | TGTGCCAGCAGTTTTGGAGCGCCCTATGGCTACACCTTC
TRBJ1-4 | - | TRBV5-4 | - | CASGPGGRGAEKLFF | TGTGCCAGCGGCCCGGGCGGCAGGGGAGCTGAAAAACTGTTTTTT
TRBJ1-1 | - | TRBV10-3 | - | CAISDPRGGQEANTEAFF | TGTGCCATCAGTGACCCCAGGGGCGGCCAAGAGGCTAACACTGAAGCTTTCTTT
TRBJ2-7 | TRBD2 | TRBV2 | - | CASSGLAAHYEQYF | TGTGCCAGCAGCGGACTAGCGGCCCACTACGAGCAGTACTTC